Each of the 3 T cell receptor beta chains below was sequenced from the same sample in a study of metastatic and nonmetastatic thyroid tumors. Among the patients, none had received any treatment before thyroid surgery. With MiXCR, TCRdb called clones anew from the PCR reads. Here the sample spans about 48,000 clones, less than 25% being singletons. Sequencing was done on a sample of blood. All receptors come from a male donor with papillary thyroid cancer or a benign thyroid nodule (not recorded which). Some clones in this sample may be carry-over from other donors' samples.

The sample holds many counts of this clone. The V gene is TRBV7-9, the J gene TRBJ2-5; possibly TRBD1 for D (7 bases). This CDR3 is built from 15 residues. Germline assignment: CDR1 SEHNR and CDR2 FQNEAQ (reference sequence). Trimming cost V 3 bases and J 5 bases, with 16 bases left between them. CDR3 in DNA: TGTGCCAGCAGCTTCGGAGGGGGCCTTCGCGAGACCCAGTACTTC. This codes for CASSFGGGLRETQYF.

J is TRBJ2-3 and V is TRBV4-2; 8 bases line up with TRBD2. The CDR3 length is 17 residues. The V gene end was trimmed by 0 bases and the J gene end by 2 bases; junction bases not matched to a gene: 7. CDR1 and CDR2 (germline): LGHNA, YNFKEQ. The CDR3 protein is CASSQDLDSGNTDTQYF. The CDR3 coding sequence is TGTGCCAGCAGCCAAGATTTAGATAGCGGGAACACAGATACGCAGTATTTT.

This clone was seen many times. This sequence joins TRBV6-1 and TRBJ1-3; a weak D match, TRBD1 (6 bases). Germline CDR1 MNHNS, CDR2 SASEGT. V was shortened by 8 bases and J by 8 bases, with 13 bases between the two germline ends. This CDR3 spans 12 amino acids. The CDR3 reads CASGVGGHTIYF. The DNA of the CDR3 is TGTGCCAGCGGGGTGGGGGGCCACACCATATATTTT.